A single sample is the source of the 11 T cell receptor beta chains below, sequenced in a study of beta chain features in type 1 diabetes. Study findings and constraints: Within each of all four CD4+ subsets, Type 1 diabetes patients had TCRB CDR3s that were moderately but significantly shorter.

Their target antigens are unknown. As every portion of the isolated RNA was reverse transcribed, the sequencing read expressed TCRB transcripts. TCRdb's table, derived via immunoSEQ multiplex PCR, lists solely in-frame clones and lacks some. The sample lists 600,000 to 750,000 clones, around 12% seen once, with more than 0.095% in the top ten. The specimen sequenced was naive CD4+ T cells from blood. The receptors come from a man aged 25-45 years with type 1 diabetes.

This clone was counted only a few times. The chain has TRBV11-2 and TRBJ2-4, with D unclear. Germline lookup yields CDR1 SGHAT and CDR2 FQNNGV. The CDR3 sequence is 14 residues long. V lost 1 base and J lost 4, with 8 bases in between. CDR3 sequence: CASSLATDKNIQYF. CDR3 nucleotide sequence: TGTGCCAGCAGCTTAGCTACGGATAAAAACATTCAGTACTTC. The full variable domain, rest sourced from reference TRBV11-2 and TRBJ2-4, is EAGVAQSPRYKIIEKRQSVAFWCNPISGHATLYWYQQILGQGPKLLIQFQNNGVVDDSQLPKDRFSAERLKGVDSTLKIQPAKLEDSAVYLCASSLATDKNIQYFGAGTRLSVL.

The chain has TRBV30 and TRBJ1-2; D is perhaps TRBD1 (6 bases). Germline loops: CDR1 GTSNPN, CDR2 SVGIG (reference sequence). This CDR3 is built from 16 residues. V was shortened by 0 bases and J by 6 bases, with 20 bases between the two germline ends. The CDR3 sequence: CAWSVYARGLGNGYTF. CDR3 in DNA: TGTGCCTGGAGTGTATATGCGCGGGGGCTCGGGAATGGCTACACCTTC.

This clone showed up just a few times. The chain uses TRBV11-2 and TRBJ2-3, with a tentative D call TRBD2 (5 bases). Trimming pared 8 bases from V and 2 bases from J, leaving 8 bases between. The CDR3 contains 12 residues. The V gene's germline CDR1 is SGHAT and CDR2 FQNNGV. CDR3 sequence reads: CASGRDTDTQYF. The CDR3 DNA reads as TGTGCCAGCGGCCGGGACACAGATACGCAGTATTTT.

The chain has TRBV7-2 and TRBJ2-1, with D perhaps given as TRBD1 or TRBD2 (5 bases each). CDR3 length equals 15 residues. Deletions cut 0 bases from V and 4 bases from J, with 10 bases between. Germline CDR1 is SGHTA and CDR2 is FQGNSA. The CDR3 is CASSLAQGEYNEQFF. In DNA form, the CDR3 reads TGTGCCAGCAGCTTAGCTCAGGGAGAATACAATGAGCAGTTCTTC.

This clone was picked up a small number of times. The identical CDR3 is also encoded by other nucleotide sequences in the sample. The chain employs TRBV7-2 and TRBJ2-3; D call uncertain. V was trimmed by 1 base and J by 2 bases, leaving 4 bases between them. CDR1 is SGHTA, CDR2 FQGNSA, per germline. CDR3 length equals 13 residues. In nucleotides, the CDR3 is TGTGCCAGCAGCTTAGGCCCCACAGATACGCAGTATTTT. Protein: CASSLGPTDTQYF.

CDR3 bases: TGCAGCGCAGGGGGGTCGGGCGATGAGCAGTTCTTC. This translates into CSAGGSGDEQFF. The rearrangement links TRBV29-1 to TRBJ2-1, with TRBD1 as a possible D gene (7 bases). Germline-derived CDR1 and CDR2 are SQVTM and ANQGSEA. The germline V and J ends were trimmed by 7 bases and 8 bases, with 15 bases remaining between them. This CDR3 is 12 amino acids long.

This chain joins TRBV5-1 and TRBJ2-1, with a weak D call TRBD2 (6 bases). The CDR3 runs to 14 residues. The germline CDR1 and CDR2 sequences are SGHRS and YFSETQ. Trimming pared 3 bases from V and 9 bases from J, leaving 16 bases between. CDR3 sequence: CASSSGLELAEQFF. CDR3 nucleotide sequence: TGCGCCAGCAGCTCGGGACTTGAGCTGGCTGAGCAGTTCTTC.

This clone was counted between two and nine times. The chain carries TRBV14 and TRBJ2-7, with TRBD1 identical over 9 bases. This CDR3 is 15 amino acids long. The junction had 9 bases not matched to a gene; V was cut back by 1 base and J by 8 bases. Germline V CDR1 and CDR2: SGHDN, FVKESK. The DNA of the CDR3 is TGTGCCAGCAGCCAAGTGGGGGACAGGGATAACAAGCAGTACTTC. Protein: CASSQVGDRDNKQYF.

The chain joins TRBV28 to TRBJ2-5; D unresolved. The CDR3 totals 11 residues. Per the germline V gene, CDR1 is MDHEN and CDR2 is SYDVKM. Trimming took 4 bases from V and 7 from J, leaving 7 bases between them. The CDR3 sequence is CASSYYTTQYF. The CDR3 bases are TGTGCCAGCAGTTACTATACGACCCAGTACTTC.

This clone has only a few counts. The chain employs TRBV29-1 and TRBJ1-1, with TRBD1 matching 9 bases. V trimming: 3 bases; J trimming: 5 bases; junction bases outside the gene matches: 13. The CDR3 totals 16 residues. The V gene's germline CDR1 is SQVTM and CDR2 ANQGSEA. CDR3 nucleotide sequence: TGCAGCGTTGACGCCGGGACAGGGAACCTGGGTACTGAAGCTTTCTTT. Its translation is CSVDAGTGNLGTEAFF.

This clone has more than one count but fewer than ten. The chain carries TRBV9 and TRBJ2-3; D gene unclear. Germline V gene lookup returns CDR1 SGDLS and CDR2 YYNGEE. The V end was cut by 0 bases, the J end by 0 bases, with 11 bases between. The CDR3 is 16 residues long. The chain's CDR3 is CASSVDQRPSTDTQYF. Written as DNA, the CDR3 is TGTGCCAGCAGCGTAGACCAGCGTCCGAGCACAGATACGCAGTATTTT.